The 25 T cell receptor beta chains below were found in one sample sequenced in a study of T cell changes during pregnancy in multiple sclerosis. TCRdb's copy holds only in-frame clones and misses some; the assay was immunoSEQ multiplex PCR. The table shows roughly 100,000 clones, with 92% occurring only once. This specimen was peripheral blood, taken after pregnancy. The receptors shown here come from a female donor with multiple sclerosis, enrolled in a pregnancy study.

This chain connects TRBV9 to TRBJ2-7; tentatively, D is TRBD2 (6 bases). The germline CDR1 and CDR2 sequences are SGDLS and YYNGEE. This CDR3 has 13 residues. The ends were cut back, 7 bases at V and 6 bases at J, with 17 bases in the middle. Here the CDR3 DNA reads TGTGCCAGCGCCCCACCCCAGGGAGGCGAGCAGTACTTC. Protein product: CASAPPQGGEQYF.

The chain combines TRBV4-1 with TRBJ2-3; 10 bases map to TRBD2. The CDR3 loop spans 17 amino acids. Germline V gene lookup returns CDR1 MGHRA and CDR2 YSYEKL. V lost 0 bases to trimming and J lost 2 bases; unmatched junction nucleotides: 5. CDR3 loop: CASSQEGLAGATDTQYF. CDR3 in DNA: TGCGCCAGCAGCCAAGAAGGGCTAGCGGGAGCCACAGATACGCAGTATTTT.

The chain joins TRBV27 to TRBJ2-7, with D hard to call. CDR3 length: 16 residues. Per germline, CDR1 MNHEY and CDR2 SMNVEV (reference sequence). The V and J ends lost 3 bases and 1 base respectively, with 16 bases between them. CDR3 bases: TGTGCCAGCAGTTTTTCCCCCCCTGCAGGATCCTACGAGCAGTACTTC. Protein product: CASSFSPPAGSYEQYF.

This clone was picked up a small number of times. The CDR3 loop reads CASSLVAGWAKNIQYF. The CDR3, as DNA: TGTGCCAGCAGTTTAGTTGCGGGATGGGCCAAAAACATTCAGTACTTC. V is TRBV27 and J is TRBJ2-4; D may be TRBD2 (6 bases). Germline V gene lookup returns CDR1 MNHEY and CDR2 SMNVEV (reference sequence). CDR3 length: 16 residues. Trimming removed 2 bases at V and 1 base at J, with 12 bases between.

The genes are TRBV7-2 and TRBJ2-1; perhaps TRBD2 as D (5 bases). Trimming took off 2 bases at V and 7 bases at J, with 18 bases between the two ends. The CDR3 is made up of 16 amino acids. Germline CDR1 SGHTA, CDR2 FQGNSA. CDR3: CASSLSDLRGRNEQFF. Written as DNA, the CDR3 is TGTGCCAGCAGCTTATCCGATTTGCGAGGGCGAAATGAGCAGTTCTTC. The entire variable domain, with the rest obtained from reference TRBV7-2 and TRBJ2-1, is as follows: GAGVSQSPSNKVTEKGKDVELRCDPISGHTALYWYRQSLGQGLEFLIYFQGNSAPDKSGLPSDRFSAERTGGSVSTLTIQRTQQEDSAVYLCASSLSDLRGRNEQFFGPGTRLTVL.

The CDR3 nucleotides read TGCGCCAGCAGCCAAGAGGGAGCCGGATGGGAAAAACTGTTTTTT. Protein product: CASSQEGAGWEKLFF. V and J are TRBV4-3 and TRBJ1-4; D not certain. The germline V and J ends were trimmed by 0 bases and 8 bases, with 13 bases remaining between them. CDR3 size: 15 residues. Germline assignment: CDR1 LGHNA and CDR2 YSLEER.

This sequence joins TRBV6-5 and TRBJ1-2; 7 bases match TRBD1. The CDR3 has 14 residues. The junction had 12 bases not matched to a gene; V was cut back by 7 bases and J by 7 bases. The germline V gene has CDR1 MNHEY and CDR2 SVGAGI. CDR3 region: CASTPPGGKGGYTF. The CDR3 DNA reads as TGTGCCAGCACCCCACCAGGGGGAAAAGGTGGCTACACCTTC.

The chain joins TRBV11-1 to TRBJ2-2; a possible D gene is TRBD2 (6 bases). The germline gives CDR1 SGHAT, CDR2 FQDESV (reference sequence). The CDR3 has 14 residues. The germline V and J ends were trimmed by 4 bases and 6 bases, with 12 bases remaining between them. The chain's CDR3 is CASSSQEGAGELFF. CDR3 DNA sequence: TGTGCCAGCAGCTCCCAGGAGGGAGCCGGGGAGCTGTTTTTT.

The chain joins TRBV7-9 to TRBJ2-2; D not certain. With 8 bases removed from V and 4 bases from J, the gap between germline ends came to 14 bases. Germline lookup yields CDR1 SEHNR and CDR2 FQNEAQ (reference sequence). The CDR3 length is 14 residues. The CDR3, as DNA: TGTGCCAGCGATGGCGAGGTCCGCACCGGGGAGCTGTTTTTT. Its protein is CASDGEVRTGELFF.

This clone was seen a single time. The rearrangement joins TRBV29-1 to TRBJ2-7; D is perhaps TRBD1 (6 bases). Deletions cut 4 bases from V and 0 bases from J, with 10 bases between. CDR3 length equals 13 residues. CDR1 is SQVTM and CDR2 is ANQGSEA in the germline V gene. For the CDR3, the DNA is TGCAGCGTTGTCGGCAGGGGCTCCTACGAGCAGTACTTC. Its protein product is CSVVGRGSYEQYF.

The count of this clone is one. The chain couples TRBV21-1 to TRBJ2-7; TRBD2 is the table's D call, not checked against the DNA. TRBV21-1 constitutes a pseudogene. The CDR3 runs 11 residues. The CDR3: CASSKTYEQYF. The CDR3 nucleotides read TGTGCCAGCAGCAAAACTTACGAGCAGTACTTC.

This clone was seen a few times. The chain uses TRBV2 and TRBJ1-1; D not certain. Trimming stripped 10 bases from V and 7 bases from J, with 10 bases between. This CDR3 is built from 10 residues. Germline loops: CDR1 SNHLY, CDR2 FYNNEI. The DNA of the CDR3 is TGTGCCACCTATACCTATGAAGCTTTCTTT. Translation gives CATYTYEAFF.

The genes are TRBV5-1 and TRBJ1-3; 11 bases map to TRBD1. CDR1 is SGHRS and CDR2 is YFSETQ in the germline V gene. This CDR3 has 16 residues. The V gene end was trimmed by 3 bases and the J gene end by 3 bases; junction bases not matched to a gene: 5. The CDR3 loop is CASSSDRGPGGNTIYF. The CDR3 coding sequence is TGCGCCAGCAGCTCGGACAGGGGGCCGGGTGGAAACACCATATATTTT.

The rearrangement links TRBV7-3 to TRBJ2-1; TRBD2 agrees at 9 bases. CDR1 is SGHTA and CDR2 is FQGTGA in the germline V gene. The CDR3 is 16 residues long. V lost 6 bases and J lost 9; bases outside the gene matches: 15. The CDR3 loop reads CASSVLPGLASTEQFF. The CDR3 coding sequence is TGTGCCAGCAGTGTCCTCCCGGGACTAGCTTCCACTGAGCAGTTCTTC.

This chain connects TRBV6-1 to TRBJ1-1, with 9 bases identical to TRBD1. The junction had 5 bases not matched to a gene; V was cut back by 6 bases and J by 3 bases. The germline gives CDR1 MNHNS, CDR2 SASEGT. The CDR3 covers 14 residues. DNA of the CDR3: TGTGCCAGCAGCGAGGACAGGGGATACACTGAAGCTTTCTTT. Amino acid sequence: CASSEDRGYTEAFF.

The chain has TRBV7-8 and TRBJ2-7; perhaps TRBD2 as D (6 bases). The germline V gene encodes CDR1 SGHVS and CDR2 FQNEAQ. The CDR3 is 19 residues long. V was pared by 0 bases and J by 0 bases, with 21 bases between. CDR3 bases: TGTGCCAGCAGCTTAGCGGGGAGGAACCAGCCCTCGGTCTCCTACGAGCAGTACTTC. Protein product: CASSLAGRNQPSVSYEQYF.

The chain combines TRBV5-5 with TRBJ2-7; no clear D gene. The CDR3 sequence is 13 residues long. Trimming cost V 2 bases and J 6 bases, with 12 bases left between them. Germline V gene lookup returns CDR1 SGHKS and CDR2 YYEKEE (reference sequence). The CDR3 here is CASSFPTAGEQYF. The DNA of the CDR3 is TGTGCCAGCAGCTTCCCCACGGCAGGCGAGCAGTACTTC.

V and J are TRBV10-3 and TRBJ2-2; 12 positions agree with TRBD2. Per the germline V gene, CDR1 is ENHRY and CDR2 is SYGVKD. The CDR3 length is 17 residues. V lost 7 bases, J lost 3 bases, and 9 bases stayed unmatched. CDR3 region: CAIKTLAGGPHTGELFF. CDR3 coding DNA: TGTGCCATCAAAACGCTAGCGGGGGGGCCTCACACCGGGGAGCTGTTTTTT.

CDR3 DNA sequence: TGTGCCAGCAGTGACCCGGGAGGGCCTACAGATACGCAGTATTTT. It yields the protein CASSDPGGPTDTQYF. The chain joins TRBV27 to TRBJ2-3, with TRBD2 identical over 8 bases. J gave up 3 bases and V 5 bases, and 7 bases lay outside the gene matches. The germline gives CDR1 MNHEY, CDR2 SMNVEV (reference sequence). This CDR3 region has 15 residues.

The chain combines TRBV19 with TRBJ1-1, with D unclear. The CDR3 covers 11 residues. Germline-derived CDR1 and CDR2 are LNHDA and SQIVND (reference sequence). The ends were cut back, 7 bases at V and 2 bases at J, with 5 bases in the middle. CDR3 DNA: TGTGCCAGTATCCTAAACACTGAAGCTTTCTTT. As protein: CASILNTEAFF.

This chain connects TRBV4-3 to TRBJ2-2, with 9 bases lining up with TRBD2. The CDR3 covers 15 residues. Germline-derived CDR1 and CDR2 are LGHNA and YSLEER. Unmatched junction bases numbered 6, after V lost 4 bases and J lost 6 bases. DNA for the CDR3: TGCGCCAGCAGCCCCCGCGGGGGGGTCCCCGGGGAGCTGTTTTTT. This encodes CASSPRGGVPGELFF.

DNA for the CDR3: TGTGCCAGCAGCCAGAGCGGGGGGGACACAGATACGCAGTATTTT. Translated, it gives CASSQSGGDTDTQYF. The rearrangement links TRBV7-2 to TRBJ2-3; 10 bases map to TRBD2. Losses at the gene ends were 5 bases for V and 2 bases for J; bases not matched to a gene: 4. CDR1 is SGHTA and CDR2 is FQGNSA in the germline V gene. The CDR3 runs to 15 residues. Full variable domain (rest looked up from reference TRBV7-2 and TRBJ2-3): GAGVSQSPSNKVTEKGKDVELRCDPISGHTALYWYRQSLGQGLEFLIYFQGNSAPDKSGLPSDRFSAERTGGSVSTLTIQRTQQEDSAVYLCASSQSGGDTDTQYFGPGTRLTVL.

The J gene is TRBJ1-6, the V gene TRBV2, with 9 nucleotides matching TRBD1. From germline, CDR1 is SNHLY and CDR2 FYNNEI. The CDR3 has 15 residues. Germline trimming cut 6 bases from V and 9 bases from J; bases unmatched to any gene: 9. CDR3 sequence: CASRPLQGAGSPLHF. CDR3 in DNA: TGTGCCAGCAGACCCTTACAGGGGGCGGGTTCACCCCTCCACTTT.

The chain carries TRBV29-1 and TRBJ2-7; maybe TRBD1 (6 bases). Germline V gene lookup returns CDR1 SQVTM and CDR2 ANQGSEA. Trimming left V 5 bases short and J 2 bases short, with 16 bases between. This CDR3 has 14 residues. The CDR3 here is CSVITQGRPYEQYF. The CDR3 DNA is TGCAGCGTTATTACACAGGGACGACCCTACGAGCAGTACTTC.

The genes are TRBV7-9 and TRBJ2-7; no clear D. Germline V lookup: CDR1 SEHNR, CDR2 FQNEAQ (reference sequence). The V gene lost 5 bases and the J gene lost 3 bases, with 11 bases spanning the gap. This CDR3 has 13 amino acids. CDR3 nucleotide sequence: TGTGCCAGCAGCCCCGTCGGTGGCTACGAGCAGTACTTC. Protein sequence: CASSPVGGYEQYF.